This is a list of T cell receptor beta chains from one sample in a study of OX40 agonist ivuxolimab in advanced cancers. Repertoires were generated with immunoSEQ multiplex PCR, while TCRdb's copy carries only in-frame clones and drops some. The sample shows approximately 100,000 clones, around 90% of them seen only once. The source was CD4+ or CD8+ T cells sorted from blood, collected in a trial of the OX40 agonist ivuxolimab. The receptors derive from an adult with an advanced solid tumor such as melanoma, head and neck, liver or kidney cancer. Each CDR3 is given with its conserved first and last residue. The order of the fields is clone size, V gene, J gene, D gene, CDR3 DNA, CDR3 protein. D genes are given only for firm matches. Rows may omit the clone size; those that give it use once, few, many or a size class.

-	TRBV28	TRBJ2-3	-	TGTGCCAGCAGTTCGACAGTTACGGGTAAAGATACGCAGTATTTT	CASSSTVTGKDTQYF
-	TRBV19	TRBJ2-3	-	TGTGCCAGTGATTCGGGCTCCACAGATACGCAGTATTTT	CASDSGSTDTQYF
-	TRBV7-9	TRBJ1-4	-	TGTGCCAGCAGCACCGGGGATGGCAGGGGCGGGGAAAAACTGTTTTTT	CASSTGDGRGGEKLFF
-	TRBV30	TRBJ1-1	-	TGTGCCTGGAGTGCTACACGGATGGAAGCTTTCTTT	CAWSATRMEAFF
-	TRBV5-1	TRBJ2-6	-	TGCGCCAGCAAACTACAGACTGGGGCCAACGTCCTGACTTTC	CASKLQTGANVLTF
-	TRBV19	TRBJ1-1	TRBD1	TGTGCCAGTAGTCGGGGACAGGATCGGGGCACTGAAGCTTTCTTT	CASSRGQDRGTEAFF
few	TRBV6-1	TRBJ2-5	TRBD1	TGTGCCAGCAGTGAAAGGACAGGGTTAGTTGGAGAGACCCAGTACTTC	CASSERTGLVGETQYF
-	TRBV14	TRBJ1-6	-	TGTGCCAGCAGCCTAGGGACTGAGAATTCACCCCTCCACTTT	CASSLGTENSPLHF
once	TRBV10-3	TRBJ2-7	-	TGTGCCATCAGTGAGAGAGGGGTGGCGGACCACGAGCAGTACTTC	CAISERGVADHEQYF
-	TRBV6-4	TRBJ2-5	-	TGTGCCAGCAGTGAGTCCAGCACGAAGACCCAGTACTTC	CASSESSTKTQYF
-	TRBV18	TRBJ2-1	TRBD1	TGTGCCAGCTCACCACGACAGGGCTCCTACAATGAGCAGTTCTTC	CASSPRQGSYNEQFF
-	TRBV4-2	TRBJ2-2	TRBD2	TGTGCCAGCAGCCCCCAGGGACCGGGACTAGCGGTCACCGGGGAGCTGTTTTTT	CASSPQGPGLAVTGELFF
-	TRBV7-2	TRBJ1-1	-	TGTGCCAGCAGCTACGACGGGCCAAACACTGAAGCTTTCTTT	CASSYDGPNTEAFF
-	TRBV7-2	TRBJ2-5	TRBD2	TGTGCCAGCAGCTCCGGGGGAGCGGGGGGGACTTACTTC	CASSSGGAGGTYF
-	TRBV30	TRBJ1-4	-	TGTGCCTGGAGTGCTCCTAATCAGGGTAGGAGAGAAAAACTGTTTTTT	CAWSAPNQGRREKLFF
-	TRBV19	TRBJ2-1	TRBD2	TGTGCCAGTAGTATCCGTAGCGGGTGGGTCAATGAGCAGTTCTTC	CASSIRSGWVNEQFF
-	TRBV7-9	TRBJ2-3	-	TGTGCCAGCAGCAATAGGGCGGCGGGGGATACGCAGTATTTT	CASSNRAAGDTQYF
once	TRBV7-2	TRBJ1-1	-	TGTGCCAGCAGCTTCCCCGGGGTGAACACTGAAGCTTTCTTT	CASSFPGVNTEAFF
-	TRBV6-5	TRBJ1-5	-	TGTGCCTCCGACCCGAGGGAGCCCCAGCATTTT	CASDPREPQHF
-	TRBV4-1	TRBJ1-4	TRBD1	TGCGCCAGCAGCCACGACGGACAGGGAGGAGGGGAAAAACTGTTTTTT	CASSHDGQGGGEKLFF
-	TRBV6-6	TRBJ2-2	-	TGTGCCAGCAGTTTCCCGGTGGGCGGGGAGCTGTTTTTT	CASSFPVGGELFF
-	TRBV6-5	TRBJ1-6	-	TGTGCCAGCAGCTCCGGGGCCTGGGATTCACCCCTCCACTTT	CASSSGAWDSPLHF
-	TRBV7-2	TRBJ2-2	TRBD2	TGTGCAGGCGGGGGGAACACCGGGGAGCTGTTTTTT	CAGGGNTGELFF
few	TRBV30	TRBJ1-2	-	TGTGCCTGGAGCGGACGGATTGCCTATGGCTACACCTTC	CAWSGRIAYGYTF
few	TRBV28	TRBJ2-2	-	TGTGCCAGCAGTTTATGGCGGGCAGGGTACAACGGGGAGCTGTTTTTT	CASSLWRAGYNGELFF
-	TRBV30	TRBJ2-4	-	TGTGCCTGGAGTCTTCCGGGACTCCGAAAAAAAAACATTCAGTACTTC	CAWSLPGLRKKNIQYF
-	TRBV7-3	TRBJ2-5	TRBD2	TGTGCCAGCAGCTTAAACGGGGGGCAAGAGACCCAGTACTTC	CASSLNGGQETQYF
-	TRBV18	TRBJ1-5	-	TGTGCCAGCTCACCAGACCAGGGTGCCGGGGAGCCCCAGCATTTT	CASSPDQGAGEPQHF
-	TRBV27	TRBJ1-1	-	TGTGCCAGCGGGCGGCAAGGGGCCACTGAAGCTTTCTTT	CASGRQGATEAFF
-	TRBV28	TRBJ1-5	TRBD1	TGTGCCAGCAACGCACAGGGGATGGGTCAGCCCCAGCATTTT	CASNAQGMGQPQHF
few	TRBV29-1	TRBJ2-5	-	TGCAGCGGGAAATCGACAGCCTACCAAGAGACCCAGTACTTC	CSGKSTAYQETQYF
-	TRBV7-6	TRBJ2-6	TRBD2	TGTGCCAGCAGCTTAGTTCCGGGGGGTACGAGCTCTGGGGCCAACGTCCTGACTTTC	CASSLVPGGTSSGANVLTF
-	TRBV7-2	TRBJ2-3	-	TGTGCCAGCAGCTTAGCAGGTGCTAGCGTGGGGATAGGGCAGTATTTT	CASSLAGASVGIGQYF
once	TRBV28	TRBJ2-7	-	TGTGCCAGCAGTTTTACAGTCCCCTACGAGCAGTACTTC	CASSFTVPYEQYF
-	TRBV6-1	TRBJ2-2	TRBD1	TGTGCCAGCAATCGAGACAGGGTAGTCGGGGAGCTGTTTTTT	CASNRDRVVGELFF
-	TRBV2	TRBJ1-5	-	TGTGCCAGCCGGGGGGGCCGGACCAATCAGCCCCAGCATTTT	CASRGGRTNQPQHF